The 17 T cell receptor beta chains in this list originate from one sample, sequenced in a study of blood T cell repertoires in COVID-19. Sequenced by immunoSEQ multiplex PCR; TCRdb stores in-frame clones only, minus some. This sample yields around 160,000 clones, of which approximately 86% are seen a single time; 0.99% belongs to the top ten. The sample comprised peripheral blood. The receptors here all came from a man between 18 and 29 years old with acute or convalescent COVID-19.

The CDR3 DNA is TGCAGCGTAGCGGGACTAGCGGGGTACGAGCAGTACTTC. Translated, it gives CSVAGLAGYEQYF. V usage is TRBV29-1 and J usage is TRBJ2-7; 13 bases map to TRBD2. The germline V gene encodes CDR1 SQVTM and CDR2 ANQGSEA. There are 13 residues in the CDR3. J gave up 4 bases and V 6 bases, and 3 bases lay outside the gene matches.

This chain joins TRBV4-1 and TRBJ1-1, with 7 bases identical to TRBD1. The germline CDR1 and CDR2 sequences are MGHRA and YSYEKL. V shed 1 base and J 5 bases; nucleotides not matched to a gene: 4. The CDR3 runs 14 residues. Here the CDR3 DNA reads TGCGCCAGCAGCCAAGGGGCAGGGGGGACTGAAGCTTTCTTT. Its translation: CASSQGAGGTEAFF.

This sequence joins TRBV7-9 and TRBJ2-7; 13 bases line up with TRBD2. CDR3 length equals 16 residues. V shed 5 bases, J shed 4 bases, and the junction held 8 bases outside the gene matches. Germline loops: CDR1 SEHNR, CDR2 FQNEAQ (reference sequence). CDR3 sequence reads: CASSPRTSGGVYEQYF. For the CDR3, the DNA is TGTGCCAGCAGCCCACGGACTAGCGGGGGCGTATACGAGCAGTACTTC.

The rearrangement uses TRBV5-1 and TRBJ2-7; TRBD2 might be the D (7 bases). The CDR3 extends over 15 amino acids. Trimming cost V 7 bases and J 0 bases, with 17 bases left between them. Germline-derived CDR1 and CDR2 are SGHRS and YFSETQ. CDR3 in amino acids: CASQRGGGGSYEQYF. The DNA of the CDR3 is TGCGCCAGCCAACGGGGCGGGGGCGGCTCCTACGAGCAGTACTTC.

J is TRBJ1-6 and V is TRBV7-9; possibly TRBD1 for D (6 bases). Germline-derived CDR1 and CDR2 are SEHNR and FQNEAQ (reference sequence). V dropped 7 bases and J dropped 8 bases, with 18 bases sitting between them. This CDR3 has 15 amino acids. CDR3: CASNSPSQGHSPLHF. CDR3 DNA: TGTGCCAGCAACTCGCCCTCGCAGGGGCATTCACCCCTCCACTTT. The whole variable domain, remainder taken from reference TRBV7-9 and TRBJ1-6, is DTGVSQNPRHKITKRGQNVTFRCDPISEHNRLYWYRQTLGQGPEFLTYFQNEAQLEKSRLLSDRFSAERPKGSFSTLEIQRTEQGDSAMYLCASNSPSQGHSPLHFGNGTRLTVT.

This clone was recorded only once. The chain links TRBV5-8 to TRBJ1-3; the D is unclear. V was pared by 6 bases and J by 4 bases, with 8 bases between. CDR1 SGHTS and CDR2 YDEGEE come from the germline V gene. The CDR3 spans 12 residues. CDR3 DNA: TGTGCCAGCAACCTACAGGGAAACACCATATATTTT. Translated: CASNLQGNTIYF.

The V gene is TRBV21-1, the J gene TRBJ1-5. TRBV21-1 is tagged as a pseudogene. The CDR3 has 13 amino acids. The CDR3 sequence: CASSIIDPGFQHF. CDR3 nucleotide sequence: TGTGCCAGCAGCATTATCGACCCGGGTTTCCAGCATTTT.

V gene TRBV5-4 combines with J gene TRBJ1-3; D gene ambiguous. The CDR3 loop spans 13 amino acids. The V and J ends lost 5 bases and 0 bases respectively, with 6 bases between them. CDR1 is SGHNT and CDR2 is YYREEE in the germline V gene (reference sequence). This CDR3 reads CASSINSGNTIYF. For the CDR3, the DNA is TGTGCCAGCAGTATTAACTCTGGAAACACCATATATTTT.

The chain recombines TRBV30 with TRBJ1-1, with 7 positions matching TRBD1. V shed 2 bases, J shed 1 base, and the junction held 4 bases outside the gene matches. From germline, CDR1 is GTSNPN and CDR2 SVGIG (reference sequence). This CDR3 comprises 14 residues. This CDR3 is CAWSLGTANTEAFF. CDR3 nucleotides: TGTGCCTGGAGTCTAGGGACAGCGAACACTGAAGCTTTCTTT.

This clone was seen a handful of times. The chain employs TRBV6-2 or TRBV6-3 and TRBJ2-1; TRBD2 matches at 8 bases. CDR3 length: 15 residues. Germline V gene lookup returns CDR1 MNHEY and CDR2 SVGEGT. J lost 2 bases, V lost 3 bases, and 3 bases had no gene match. DNA for the CDR3: TGTGCCAGCAGTTATTCAGCGGGGGCCTACAATGAGCAGTTCTTC. Protein product: CASSYSAGAYNEQFF.

V is TRBV19 and J is TRBJ1-5; TRBD1 matches at 7 bases. J lost 2 bases, V lost 4 bases, and 8 bases had no gene match. The CDR3 spans 16 residues. The germline V gene has CDR1 LNHDA and CDR2 SQIVND (reference sequence). The CDR3 here is CASSKTQGTGNQPQHF. Here the CDR3 DNA reads TGTGCCAGTAGTAAGACACAGGGGACGGGCAATCAGCCCCAGCATTTT. The entire variable domain, with the rest obtained from reference TRBV19 and TRBJ1-5, is as follows: DGGITQSPKYLFRKEGQNVTLSCEQNLNHDAMYWYRQDPGQGLRLIYYSQIVNDFQKGDIAEGYSVSREKKESFPLTVTSAQKNPTAFYLCASSKTQGTGNQPQHFGDGTRLSIL.

The genes are TRBV10-3 and TRBJ2-5; TRBD1 might be the D (6 bases). CDR3 length: 15 amino acids. Germline CDR1 and CDR2: ENHRY and SYGVKD. V was pared by 0 bases and J by 5 bases, with 13 bases between. The CDR3 bases are TGTGCCATCAGTGAGTCACAGGGATGGGACGAGACCCAGTACTTC. It yields the protein CAISESQGWDETQYF.

V gene TRBV30 combines with J gene TRBJ2-4, with 12 bases fitting TRBD1. The J segment lost 3 bases and the V segment lost 2 bases, leaving 11 bases of the junction unmatched. Germline CDR1 and CDR2: GTSNPN and SVGIG (reference sequence). The CDR3 is 18 amino acids. The CDR3 reads CAWSLPPGQGALKNIQYF. The DNA of the CDR3 is TGTGCCTGGAGTTTGCCACCGGGACAGGGGGCCCTCAAAAACATTCAGTACTTC. The full variable domain, in which reference TRBV30 and TRBJ2-4 provide the parts outside the CDR3, is SQTIHQWPATLVQPVGSPLSLECTVEGTSNPNLYWYRQAAGRGLQLLFYSVGIGQISSEVPQNLSASRPQDRQFILSSKKLLLSDSGFYLCAWSLPPGQGALKNIQYFGAGTRLSVL.

CDR3 region: CASSLYLAGGLDNEQFF. The CDR3 DNA reads TGTGCCAGCAGCTTATATTTAGCGGGGGGCCTGGACAATGAGCAGTTCTTC. The chain recombines TRBV7-3 with TRBJ2-1, with TRBD2 matching 10 bases. With 2 bases clipped from V and 5 bases from J, the junction kept 9 bases outside the gene matches. Germline CDR1 and CDR2: SGHTA and FQGTGA. CDR3 size: 17 residues.

The chain uses TRBV27 and TRBJ2-2, with a weak D call TRBD1 (6 bases). Trimming shortened V by 4 bases and J by 1 base, and 10 bases separated the two germline ends. The CDR3 is 15 residues long. Germline V CDR1 and CDR2: MNHEY, SMNVEV (reference sequence). CDR3 nucleotides: TGTGCCAGCAGTTCGGACAGAAAGAACACCGGGGAGCTGTTTTTT. This encodes CASSSDRKNTGELFF.

V and J are TRBV7-2 and TRBJ2-5, with 11 bases lining up with TRBD2. The CDR3 has 15 residues. The V gene end was trimmed by 2 bases and the J gene end by 7 bases; junction bases not matched to a gene: 6. Germline V gene lookup returns CDR1 SGHTA and CDR2 FQGNSA. CDR3 sequence reads: CASSLSGTSGGTQYF. The CDR3 nucleotides are TGTGCCAGCAGCTTATCCGGGACTAGCGGCGGGACCCAGTACTTC.

This clone showed up just a few times. The J gene is TRBJ1-5, the V gene TRBV27; no reliable D call. With 6 bases removed from V and 7 bases from J, the gap between germline ends came to 16 bases. Germline-derived CDR1 and CDR2 are MNHEY and SMNVEV (reference sequence). CDR3 length: 14 residues. The DNA for the CDR3 is TGTGCCAGCAGCGACGGGTTCTCCAAACAGCCCCAGCATTTT. It specifies CASSDGFSKQPQHF.